This entry features one T cell receptor (beta chain) sequence. The antigen is undetermined. Other DNA sequences from this sample encode an identical CDR3 as well. The sample comes from a study of CD8+ T cells in alopecia areata. CDR1 and CDR2 from the germline V gene are KGHSH and LQKENI. Trimming stripped 3 bases from V and 2 bases from J, with 4 bases between. CDR3 length: 12 amino acids. Study observations and caveats: Elevated clonality characterized lesional scalp relative to normal scalp, particularly in alopecia totalis/universalis. Patients showed less clear TCR sequence sharing than mice, possibly partly because of HLA diversity. Sequenced scalp T cells also include alphabeta T cells resident in normal skin.

In each case, RNA was isolated and then reverse transcribed into cDNA as the sequencing template. TCRdb's table, derived via immunoSEQ multiplex PCR, lists solely in-frame clones and lacks some. Among about 150,000 clones, about three fifths were seen once, and the ten largest hold around 5%. The gene calls are TRBV18 and TRBJ2-5; D is undetermined. This receptor was identified in a human donor in good health. Sequencing was done on a sample of CD4+ T cells sorted from blood. The CDR3 DNA sequence: TGTGCCAGCTCACCTCTTCAAGAGACCCAGTACTTC. Protein sequence: CASSPLQETQYF.